This T cell receptor beta chain was profiled in a study of early T cells in non-severe SARS-CoV-2 infection. TCRdb recomputed calls from the 5' RACE reads with MiXCR, one row per CDR3 protein. The sample carries 60,000 to 65,000 distinct CDR3 sequences, approximately 12% recorded once. This clonotype was seen many times. Its target is not known. The junction does not match germline at one end; this may be a read error. Broader study findings: Private and CD4 specificities were missed by VDJdb matching, which favored anti-spike CD8 responses.

The CDR3 is made up of 16 amino acids. CDR1 and CDR2 (germline): SGHTA, FQGNSA. The rearrangement joins TRBV7-2 to TRBJ2-7, with D possibly TRBD2 on 7 matching bases. What was sequenced was whole blood. The TCR was taken from an adult who was a healthcare worker with PCR-confirmed SARS-CoV-2 infection or an uninfected control (not recorded which). CDR3 in amino acids: CASTLGFGGLGYEQYF. CDR3 sequence (DNA): TGTGCCAGCACCTTAGGTTTCGGGGGGCTGGGGTACGAGCAGTACTTC.